This TCR beta chain was retrieved from a study of blood T cell repertoires in COVID-19. Study in general: In each case, the material was cDNA or gDNA derived from T cells, B-cell-depleted T cells, or PBMCs.

The protocol was immunoSEQ multiplex PCR, while the TCRdb copy is restricted to in-frame clones and leaves out a portion. The sample yields about 250,000 clones, around 92% seen once. Trimming at V came to 5 bases and at J to 3 bases, leaving 5 bases not matched to a gene. This CDR3 region has 14 residues. Germline CDR1 and CDR2: SGHVS and FQNEAQ. The genes are TRBV7-8 and TRBJ1-1, with 8 bases lining up with TRBD1. Material: PBMCs or T cells enriched from blood (not recorded which). This clonotype was sampled from a woman aged 25 to 39 with acute COVID-19. The chain's CDR3 is CASSTDRGDTEAFF. CDR3 DNA: TGTGCCAGCAGCACAGACAGGGGAGACACTGAAGCTTTCTTT.